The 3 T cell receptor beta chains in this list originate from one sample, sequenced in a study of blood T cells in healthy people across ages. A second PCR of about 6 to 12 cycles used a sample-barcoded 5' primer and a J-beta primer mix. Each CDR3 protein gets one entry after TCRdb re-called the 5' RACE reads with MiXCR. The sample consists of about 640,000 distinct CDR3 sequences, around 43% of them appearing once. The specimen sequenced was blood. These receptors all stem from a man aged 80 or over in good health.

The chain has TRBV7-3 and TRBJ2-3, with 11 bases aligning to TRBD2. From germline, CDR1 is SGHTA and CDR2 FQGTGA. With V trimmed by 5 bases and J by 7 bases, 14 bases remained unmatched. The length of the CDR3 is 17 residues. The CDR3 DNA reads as TGTGCCAGCAGCATGGGGGGAATCGGGACTAGCGGCCATACGCAGTATTTT. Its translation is CASSMGGIGTSGHTQYF.

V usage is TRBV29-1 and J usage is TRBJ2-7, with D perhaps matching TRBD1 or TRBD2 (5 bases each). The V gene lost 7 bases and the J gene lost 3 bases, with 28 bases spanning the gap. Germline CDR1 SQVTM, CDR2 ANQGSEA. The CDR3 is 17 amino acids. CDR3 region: CSGAGTPDSPHGYEQYF. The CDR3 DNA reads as TGCAGCGGTGCCGGGACCCCCGATTCCCCTCACGGCTACGAGCAGTACTTC.

In DNA, the CDR3 is TGTGCCAGCAGTTCCGGACAGGGGATGAAGGCTTTCTTT. Its translation: CASSSGQGMKAFF. The chain employs TRBV12-3 or TRBV12-4 and TRBJ1-1, with 9 bases lining up with TRBD1. After removal of 4 bases from V and 11 bases from J, the junction contained 8 bases not matched to a gene. The CDR3 length is 13 residues.